This entry lists 14 T cell receptor beta chains sequenced from one sample in a study of shared clonotypes between healthy human individuals. Profiled with immunoSEQ multiplex PCR; TCRdb holds only in-frame clones, not every one. The sample has around 2.1 million clones; more than 90% are singletons. The sample taken for sequencing was naive CD4+ T cells sorted from blood. Specified subset: CD45RA+ positively selected. These receptors originate from a man between 18 and 35 years old in good health.

The genes are TRBV6-5 and TRBJ2-7, with D hard to call. CDR3 length equals 16 residues. Germline V CDR1 and CDR2: MNHEY, SVGAGI. V was trimmed by 4 bases and J by 3 bases, leaving 19 bases between them. In DNA, the CDR3 is TGTGCCAGCAGTTCATATCAGGCGACCCCCCTCTACGAGCAGTACTTC. Protein sequence: CASSSYQATPLYEQYF.

To note about this clone: The sample has other DNA sequences that encode this CDR3 too. V usage is TRBV2 and J usage is TRBJ1-6; the D is unclear. Per germline, CDR1 SNHLY and CDR2 FYNNEI. Trimming took 6 bases from V and 4 from J, leaving 7 bases between them. The CDR3 contains 13 residues. CDR3: CASSPSYNSPLHF. CDR3 in DNA: TGTGCCAGCAGCCCTTCTTATAATTCACCCCTCCACTTT. The full variable domain, rest sourced from reference TRBV2 and TRBJ1-6, is EPEVTQTPSHQVTQMGQEVILRCVPISNHLYFYWYRQILGQKVEFLVSFYNNEISEKSEIFDDQFSVERPDGSNFTLKIRSTKLEDSAMYFCASSPSYNSPLHFGNGTRLTVT.

The chain joins TRBV30 to TRBJ1-2; a weak D match, TRBD1 (5 bases). CDR1 GTSNPN and CDR2 SVGIG come from the germline V gene (reference sequence). The germline V and J ends were trimmed by 3 bases and 3 bases, with 11 bases remaining between them. CDR3 length: 13 residues. CDR3 sequence: CAWSKDSDYGYTF. CDR3 DNA: TGTGCCTGGAGCAAAGACAGCGACTATGGCTACACCTTC.

The rearrangement uses TRBV5-1 and TRBJ1-2, with D uncertain. Germline CDR1 and CDR2: SGHRS and YFSETQ. This CDR3 contains 13 residues. Between the trimmed V and J ends, which lost 7 bases and 0 bases, there was a span of 10 bases. The CDR3 coding sequence is TGCGCCAGCCTAGGGAACACTAACTATGGCTACACCTTC. As protein: CASLGNTNYGYTF.

The V gene is TRBV6-1, the J gene TRBJ2-5; D is unclear. V lost 5 bases, J lost 1 base, and 11 bases lay in between. Germline lookup yields CDR1 MNHNS and CDR2 SASEGT. The CDR3 sequence is 14 residues long. The CDR3, as DNA: TGTGCCAGCAGTTTAAGGAGTACCCAAGAGACCCAGTACTTC. The encoded protein is CASSLRSTQETQYF.

This chain connects TRBV5-1 to TRBJ2-5; D may correspond to TRBD1 or TRBD2 (5 bases each). Trimming cost V 0 bases and J 2 bases, with 17 bases left between them. This CDR3 spans 17 amino acids. CDR1 is SGHRS and CDR2 is YFSETQ in the germline V gene. The CDR3 DNA is TGCGCCAGCAGCTTGGCCCCGGGACCGCTTCTGCAAGAGACCCAGTACTTC. Translated, it gives CASSLAPGPLLQETQYF. The complete variable domain, with remaining parts taken from reference TRBV5-1 and TRBJ2-5, reads KAGVTQTPRYLIKTRGQQVTLSCSPISGHRSVSWYQQTPGQGLQFLFEYFSETQRNKGNFPGRFSGRQFSNSRSEMNVSTLELGDSALYLCASSLAPGPLLQETQYFGPGTRLLVL.

The CDR3 region has the DNA TGTGCCAGCACCCACTGGGGTAAAATGAGCGAAAAACTGTTTTTT. Amino acid sequence: CASTHWGKMSEKLFF. The chain has TRBV6-6 and TRBJ1-4; D not resolved. V was pared by 7 bases and J by 8 bases, with 20 bases between. The CDR3 sequence is 15 residues long. CDR1 and CDR2 from the germline V gene are MNHNY and SVGAGI (reference sequence).

In regard to this clone: The sample has other DNA sequences that encode this CDR3 too. The V and J genes are TRBV6-5 and TRBJ1-5; TRBD1 matches at 8 bases. This CDR3 contains 15 residues. The V segment lost 3 bases and the J segment 7 bases; nucleotides outside the gene matches: 8. Germline V gene lookup returns CDR1 MNHEY and CDR2 SVGAGI. CDR3: CASSYSQGAGQPQHF. The CDR3 DNA reads as TGTGCCAGCAGTTATTCTCAGGGGGCGGGACAGCCCCAGCATTTT.

This chain joins TRBV6-5 and TRBJ1-1; D is uncertain. Looked up from germline, CDR1 is MNHEY and CDR2 is SVGAGI. The V and J ends lost 0 bases and 1 base respectively, with 9 bases between them. There are 15 residues in the CDR3. CDR3: CASSYSNAANTEAFF. DNA of the CDR3: TGTGCCAGCAGTTACTCGAACGCAGCGAACACTGAAGCTTTCTTT.

The chain couples TRBV9 to TRBJ2-3; D is undetermined. The germline V gene encodes CDR1 SGDLS and CDR2 YYNGEE. Trimming pared 0 bases from V and 4 bases from J, leaving 6 bases between. This CDR3 region has 13 residues. CDR3: CASSVAHSDTQYF. The DNA for the CDR3 is TGTGCCAGCAGCGTAGCCCATTCAGATACGCAGTATTTT.

DNA for the CDR3: TGCGCCAGCAGTGACCCGGACAGGTTCTTCTCCTACGAGCAGTACTTC. This encodes CASSDPDRFFSYEQYF. The genes are TRBV10-2 and TRBJ2-7, with 7 bases that match TRBD1. The CDR3 runs 16 residues. V gave up 3 bases and J gave up 0 bases; unmatched junction bases: 8. Germline V gives CDR1 WSHSY, CDR2 SAAADI.

This sequence joins TRBV5-1 and TRBJ1-3; weak D call: TRBD1 (5 bases). V was trimmed by 0 bases and J by 9 bases, leaving 10 bases between them. CDR1 and CDR2 (germline): SGHRS, YFSETQ. CDR3 length: 13 amino acids. For the CDR3, the DNA is TGCGCCAGCAGCTTGGTGGGGGTTAGCACCATATATTTT. It yields the protein CASSLVGVSTIYF.

J is TRBJ2-1 and V is TRBV5-1; D uncertain. The CDR3 has 14 amino acids. Germline lookup yields CDR1 SGHRS and CDR2 YFSETQ. V lost 0 bases, J lost 8 bases, and 12 bases lay in between. The CDR3 here is CASSLALPPDEQFF. CDR3 in DNA: TGCGCCAGCAGCTTGGCCCTCCCTCCCGATGAGCAGTTCTTC.

The chain joins TRBV7-3 to TRBJ1-3; D not resolved. Trimming left V 5 bases short and J 0 bases short, with 11 bases between. Germline lookup yields CDR1 SGHTA and CDR2 FQGTGA. This CDR3 has 15 amino acids. CDR3 residues: CASSPPRPSGNTIYF. As DNA, the CDR3 is TGTGCCAGCAGCCCCCCCAGACCCTCTGGAAACACCATATATTTT.